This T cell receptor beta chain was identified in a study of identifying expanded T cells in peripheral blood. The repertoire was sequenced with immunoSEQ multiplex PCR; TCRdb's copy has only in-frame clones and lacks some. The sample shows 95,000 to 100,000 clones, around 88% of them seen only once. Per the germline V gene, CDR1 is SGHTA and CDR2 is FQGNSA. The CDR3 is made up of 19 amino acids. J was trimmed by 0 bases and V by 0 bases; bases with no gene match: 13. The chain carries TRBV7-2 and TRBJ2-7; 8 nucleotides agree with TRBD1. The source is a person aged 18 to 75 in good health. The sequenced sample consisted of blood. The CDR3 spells CASSLALLAGGSLSYEQYF. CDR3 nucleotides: TGTGCCAGCAGCTTAGCCCTCCTAGCAGGGGGCTCTCTCTCCTACGAGCAGTACTTC.